The text below deals with one TCR beta chain. None of the donors, who were healthy HIV-negative adults, had recently had acute infections or vaccinations. The data belong to a study of shared clonotypes between healthy human individuals. The V and J ends lost 4 bases and 4 bases respectively, with 14 bases between them. The CDR3 covers 16 residues. The germline CDR1 and CDR2 sequences are MGHRA and YSYEKL. Sequencing was performed with immunoSEQ multiplex PCR; in TCRdb, only in-frame clones are kept and a portion is missing. The sample has about 1 million clones, 65% to 80% seen once; the top ten hold around 1.5%.

The receptor was derived from a man between 18 and 29 years old in good health. The source material was memory CD4+ T cells sorted from blood. Noted subset: CD45RA-negative fraction. The chain joins TRBV4-1 to TRBJ2-6; D gene unclear. CDR3 protein: CASSPGPAIGANVLTF. The CDR3 nucleotides are TGCGCCAGCAGCCCCGGACCCGCTATCGGGGCCAACGTCCTGACTTTC.